Ten or more counts support the clone carrying this TCR beta chain. Its antigen is unknown. This entry belongs to a study of spatial heterogeneity in lung cancer. Points from the study as a whole: Resection saw ubiquitous expanded tumor TCRs appear in blood more than follow-up did.

Unique molecular identifiers tagged every individual TCR cDNA molecule. In TCRdb, the 5' RACE reads were re-called with MiXCR into one record per CDR3 protein. This sample has 10,000 to 13,000 distinct CDR3 sequences, with around 9.4% found just once. Time point meaning: sample taken at primary tumor resection. Whole RNA came from tumor, nontumor lung or frozen PBMC and was sequenced without being sorted. In germline, CDR1 is MNHEY, CDR2 SVGEGT. The V and J ends lost 2 bases and 6 bases, in that order; junction bases with no gene match: 11. The CDR3 is made up of 17 amino acids. The chain combines TRBV6-2 or TRBV6-3 with TRBJ2-1; 9 bases are a match to TRBD2. The clonotype was recovered from a male donor with early-stage non-small cell lung cancer. The material sequenced was PBMCs, taken at surgery. The CDR3 DNA reads TGTGCCAGCAGTTACAATGTTCGGGCTAGCGGGGCCAATGAGCAGTTCTTC. Translating it yields CASSYNVRASGANEQFF.